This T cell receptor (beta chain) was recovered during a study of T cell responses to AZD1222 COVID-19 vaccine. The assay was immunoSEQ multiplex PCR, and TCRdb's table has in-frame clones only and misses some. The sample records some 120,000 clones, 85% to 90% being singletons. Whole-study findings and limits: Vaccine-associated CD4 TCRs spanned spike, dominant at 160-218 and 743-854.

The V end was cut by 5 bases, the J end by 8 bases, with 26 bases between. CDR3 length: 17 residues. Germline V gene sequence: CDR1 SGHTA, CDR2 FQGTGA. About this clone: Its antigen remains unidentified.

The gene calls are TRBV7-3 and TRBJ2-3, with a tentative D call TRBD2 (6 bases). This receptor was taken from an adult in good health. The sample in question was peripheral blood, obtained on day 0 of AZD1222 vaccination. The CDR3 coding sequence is TGTGCCAGCAGCAGACCCGGGACTTCGGGGGAGGCAAGTACGCAGTATTTT. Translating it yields CASSRPGTSGEASTQYF.